The next 20 T cell receptor beta chains were all read from a single sample in a study of blood T cell repertoires in COVID-19. Assay used: immunoSEQ multiplex PCR; TCRdb lists only in-frame clones, some missing. Here the sample spans roughly 55,000 clones, about nine tenths being singletons. The material sequenced was peripheral blood. Every receptor here comes from a man aged 45 to 65 with active COVID-19.

V is TRBV7-2 and J is TRBJ2-2; 14 nucleotides agree with TRBD2. From germline, CDR1 is SGHTA and CDR2 FQGNSA. The CDR3 is 14 residues long. J gave up 11 bases and V 3 bases, and 2 bases lay outside the gene matches. The CDR3 is CASSLTSGGAELFF. In DNA, the CDR3 is TGTGCCAGCAGCTTGACTAGCGGGGGGGCCGAGCTGTTTTTT.

V gene TRBV19 combines with J gene TRBJ2-5, with no clear D. Germline loops: CDR1 LNHDA, CDR2 SQIVND (reference sequence). V lost 6 bases and J lost 5, with 10 bases in between. This CDR3 comprises 12 residues. The CDR3 is CASSLTGETQYF. CDR3 DNA sequence: TGTGCCAGTAGCCTGACTGGGGAGACCCAGTACTTC. The complete variable domain, with remaining parts taken from reference TRBV19 and TRBJ2-5, reads DGGITQSPKYLFRKEGQNVTLSCEQNLNHDAMYWYRQDPGQGLRLIYYSQIVNDFQKGDIAEGYSVSREKKESFPLTVTSAQKNPTAFYLCASSLTGETQYFGPGTRLLVL.

The chain combines TRBV2 with TRBJ2-7; 13 bases map to TRBD2. V trimming: 6 bases; J trimming: 0 bases; junction bases outside the gene matches: 2. The CDR3 totals 15 residues. Germline V gene data show CDR1 as SNHLY and CDR2 as FYNNEI. The CDR3, as DNA: TGTGCCAGCAGACTAGCGGGGGGGAGCTCCTACGAGCAGTACTTC. Its translation is CASRLAGGSSYEQYF. Together with reference TRBV2 and TRBJ2-7, the CDR3 gives the full variable domain: EPEVTQTPSHQVTQMGQEVILRCVPISNHLYFYWYRQILGQKVEFLVSFYNNEISEKSEIFDDQFSVERPDGSNFTLKIRSTKLEDSAMYFCASRLAGGSSYEQYFGPGTRLTVT.

V usage is TRBV18 and J usage is TRBJ2-7; 10 nucleotides line up with TRBD2. The trim removed 1 base at V and 3 bases at J, leaving 3 bases unmatched. Germline V gives CDR1 KGHSH, CDR2 LQKENI. The CDR3 loop spans 15 amino acids. Here the CDR3 reads CASSPQREGVYEQYF. As DNA, the CDR3 is TGTGCCAGCTCACCACAGCGGGAGGGCGTCTACGAGCAGTACTTC.

The chain combines TRBV5-1 with TRBJ1-2; 7 nucleotides agree with TRBD1. Germline V CDR1 and CDR2: SGHRS, YFSETQ. Trimming removed 1 base from V and 2 bases from J; junction bases left unmatched: 14. This CDR3 comprises 18 residues. The DNA of the CDR3 is TGCGCCAGCAGCTTGTATCCTCAGGGGACAGACGGAAACTATGGCTACACCTTC. Amino acid sequence: CASSLYPQGTDGNYGYTF.

The rearrangement links TRBV12-5 to TRBJ2-7; tentatively, D is TRBD2 (6 bases). CDR1 and CDR2 (germline): LGHNT, FRNRAP. The CDR3 contains 14 residues. V dropped 2 bases and J dropped 1 base, with 9 bases sitting between them. DNA for the CDR3: TGTGCTAGTGGTTTGTGGCGGGGTTCCTACGAGCAGTACTTC. Encoded protein: CASGLWRGSYEQYF.

This chain joins TRBV6-5 and TRBJ2-5; D gene ambiguous. Germline lookup yields CDR1 MNHEY and CDR2 SVGAGI. The V end was cut by 2 bases, the J end by 5 bases, with 6 bases between. The CDR3 sequence is 12 residues long. CDR3 sequence: CASSYMRETQYF. The CDR3 DNA sequence: TGTGCCAGCAGTTACATGAGGGAGACCCAGTACTTC.

In this sample, this clone turned up a few times. The V call is TRBV27, the J call TRBJ1-5; 7 bases agree with TRBD1. With V trimmed by 6 bases and J by 2 bases, 7 bases remained unmatched. This CDR3 has 15 residues. CDR1 is MNHEY and CDR2 is SMNVEV in the germline V gene (reference sequence). The CDR3: CASSRTGRGNQPQHF. CDR3 in DNA: TGTGCCAGCAGCAGGACAGGCCGAGGCAATCAGCCCCAGCATTTT.

The gene calls are TRBV19 and TRBJ2-3, with 8 bases fitting TRBD2. V gave up 6 bases and J gave up 4 bases; unmatched junction bases: 6. Germline V lookup: CDR1 LNHDA, CDR2 SQIVND (reference sequence). The CDR3 covers 14 residues. In DNA, the CDR3 is TGTGCCAGTAGGCCGACTAGCGCATCAGATACGCAGTATTTT. Amino acids: CASRPTSASDTQYF.

The chain uses TRBV11-1 and TRBJ2-7, with D perhaps TRBD2 (5 bases). Trimming left V 4 bases short and J 4 bases short, with 14 bases between. The CDR3 loop spans 14 amino acids. In germline, CDR1 is SGHAT, CDR2 FQDESV (reference sequence). CDR3 sequence (DNA): TGTGCCAGCAGCTCTCCAGGACTCCCATACGAGCAGTACTTC. Protein product: CASSSPGLPYEQYF.

The genes are TRBV6-5 and TRBJ2-7; no clear D gene. This CDR3 is built from 13 residues. The germline V gene has CDR1 MNHEY and CDR2 SVGAGI. V gave up 7 bases and J gave up 4 bases, with 14 bases separating them. The CDR3 spells CASMPGLEYEQYF. CDR3 nucleotide sequence: TGTGCCAGCATGCCGGGTTTAGAGTACGAGCAGTACTTC.

The V gene is TRBV11-2, the J gene TRBJ2-1; 9 bases map to TRBD2. The germline V gene encodes CDR1 SGHAT and CDR2 FQNNGV. V trimming: 1 base; J trimming: 6 bases; junction bases outside the gene matches: 7. The CDR3 runs to 16 residues. DNA for the CDR3: TGTGCCAGCAGCTTAGGAGTGGTAGCGGGGGCCAATGAGCAGTTCTTC. This gives the protein CASSLGVVAGANEQFF.

The gene calls are TRBV12-3 or TRBV12-4 and TRBJ1-5, with D maybe TRBD1 (5 bases). The CDR3 loop spans 13 amino acids. The V end lost 8 bases, the J end lost 3 bases, and 11 bases lay between the germline ends. CDR3 region: CASGEGANQPQHF. Here the CDR3 DNA reads TGTGCCAGCGGGGAAGGGGCCAATCAGCCCCAGCATTTT.

This clone was seen a few times. This chain uses TRBV18 with TRBJ1-5; 7 nucleotides align to TRBD1. Per germline, CDR1 KGHSH and CDR2 LQKENI. The J segment lost 4 bases and the V segment lost 2 bases, leaving 5 bases of the junction unmatched. This CDR3 comprises 15 residues. The CDR3 nucleotides read TGTGCCAGCTCACCAGGGTCAGGGGGTAATCAGCCCCAGCATTTT. Translated, it gives CASSPGSGGNQPQHF.

The chain combines TRBV5-5 with TRBJ2-7; 11 positions agree with TRBD2. Germline assignment: CDR1 SGHKS and CDR2 YYEKEE (reference sequence). The CDR3 has 15 amino acids. The V gene end was trimmed by 0 bases and the J gene end by 4 bases; junction bases not matched to a gene: 3. CDR3 region: CASSLGLAGKYEQYF. Written as DNA, the CDR3 is TGTGCCAGCAGCTTGGGACTAGCGGGAAAGTACGAGCAGTACTTC.

The rearrangement joins TRBV7-2 to TRBJ2-7; D gene unclear. V was shortened by 2 bases and J by 1 base, with 12 bases between the two germline ends. Germline CDR1 and CDR2: SGHTA and FQGNSA. The CDR3 is 15 amino acids. This CDR3 reads CASSLTTHRSYEQYF. CDR3 in DNA: TGTGCCAGCAGCTTAACGACACACCGATCCTACGAGCAGTACTTC.

This chain connects TRBV7-8 to TRBJ1-2; 8 bases line up with TRBD1. Germline CDR1 is SGHVS and CDR2 is FQNEAQ. V trimming: 5 bases; J trimming: 7 bases; junction bases outside the gene matches: 12. The CDR3 totals 15 residues. Written as DNA, the CDR3 is TGTGCCAGCAGCGCGTCGCAGGGGGCGCTTCGTGGCTACACCTTC. Amino acid sequence: CASSASQGALRGYTF.

The CDR3 loop is CASSIRRGSTDTQYF. The CDR3 bases are TGTGCCAGTAGTATAAGGCGGGGAAGCACAGATACGCAGTATTTT. V usage is TRBV19 and J usage is TRBJ2-3, with D possibly TRBD2 on 6 matching bases. Germline V gene lookup returns CDR1 LNHDA and CDR2 SQIVND (reference sequence). The CDR3 covers 15 residues. Trimming took off 2 bases at V and 0 bases at J, with 9 bases between the two ends.

This chain uses TRBV5-1 with TRBJ1-2, with TRBD1 identical over 7 bases. V was clipped by 2 bases and J by 6 bases; unmatched bases: 4. The CDR3 has 13 residues. The germline V gene encodes CDR1 SGHRS and CDR2 YFSETQ. CDR3 residues: CASSLQGMDGYTF. The CDR3 DNA reads as TGCGCCAGCAGCTTACAGGGGATGGATGGCTACACCTTC.

The chain is built from TRBV5-6 and TRBJ2-1, with a possible D match to TRBD1 (6 bases). Germline V CDR1 and CDR2: SGHDT, YYEEEE. Trimming took off 2 bases at V and 0 bases at J, with 12 bases between the two ends. The CDR3 length is 16 residues. The CDR3 reads CASSFETGRSYNEQFF. The CDR3 nucleotides read TGTGCCAGCAGCTTCGAAACAGGGCGCTCCTACAATGAGCAGTTCTTC.